These 21 T cell receptor beta chains were all obtained from the same sample, sequenced in a study of blood T cell repertoires in COVID-19. The data were produced by immunoSEQ multiplex PCR, yet TCRdb's version contains in-frame clones alone and is incomplete. The table includes 250,000 to 300,000 clones, roughly 86% detected once. Material: PBMCs or T cells enriched from blood (not recorded which). Receptors originate from a woman aged 25 to 45 who had recovered from COVID-19.

The V gene is TRBV19, the J gene TRBJ2-3, with TRBD2 matching over 9 bases. CDR3 length equals 15 residues. With V trimmed by 5 bases and J by 2 bases, 5 bases remained unmatched. In germline, CDR1 is LNHDA, CDR2 SQIVND (reference sequence). In nucleotides, the CDR3 is TGTGCCAGTAGTCTCCTAGCGGGAATCACAGATACGCAGTATTTT. It encodes CASSLLAGITDTQYF. Complete variable domain (other parts from reference TRBV19 and TRBJ2-3): DGGITQSPKYLFRKEGQNVTLSCEQNLNHDAMYWYRQDPGQGLRLIYYSQIVNDFQKGDIAEGYSVSREKKESFPLTVTSAQKNPTAFYLCASSLLAGITDTQYFGPGTRLTVL.

V and J are TRBV28 and TRBJ1-4, with a weak D call TRBD1 (6 bases). The germline CDR1 and CDR2 sequences are MDHEN and SYDVKM. V was trimmed by 7 bases and J by 11 bases, leaving 14 bases between them. CDR3 length: 12 amino acids. In nucleotides, the CDR3 is TGTGCCAGCACCACTCAGGGGAGCAAACTGTTTTTT. It encodes CASTTQGSKLFF.

J is TRBJ2-7 and V is TRBV7-9, with TRBD1 identical over 9 bases. Germline CDR1 is SEHNR and CDR2 is FQNEAQ (reference sequence). The CDR3 covers 15 residues. Losses at the gene ends were 5 bases for V and 2 bases for J; bases not matched to a gene: 7. This chain's CDR3 is CASSTEQGAPYEQYF. CDR3 DNA: TGTGCCAGCAGCACGGAACAGGGGGCTCCCTACGAGCAGTACTTC.

The chain links TRBV11-2 to TRBJ1-2; 10 bases match TRBD1. J lost 7 bases, V lost 1 base, and 0 bases had no gene match. The CDR3 loop spans 13 amino acids. Germline CDR1 and CDR2: SGHAT and FQNNGV. CDR3 in DNA: TGTGCCAGCAGCTTAGGGGACAGGGGTGGCTACACCTTC. It codes for CASSLGDRGGYTF.

The rearrangement links TRBV28 to TRBJ1-1; D gene unclear. Germline V lookup: CDR1 MDHEN, CDR2 SYDVKM. The CDR3 runs 15 residues. V was trimmed by 3 bases and J by 0 bases, leaving 11 bases between them. The CDR3 spells CASSLHSLMNTEAFF. For the CDR3, the DNA is TGTGCCAGCAGTTTGCACAGCCTCATGAACACTGAAGCTTTCTTT.

This chain uses TRBV11-2 with TRBJ2-7; 7 bases are shared with TRBD2. The CDR3 runs 17 residues. CDR1 SGHAT and CDR2 FQNNGV come from the germline V gene. Unmatched junction bases numbered 11, after V lost 1 base and J lost 2 bases. CDR3 region: CASSLAGRGAAAYEQYF. The CDR3 bases are TGTGCCAGCAGCTTAGCGGGGAGGGGAGCAGCAGCCTACGAGCAGTACTTC.

The chain employs TRBV29-1 and TRBJ1-1; 8 nucleotides line up with TRBD1. V lost 2 bases and J lost 4; bases outside the gene matches: 15. Germline assignment: CDR1 SQVTM and CDR2 ANQGSEA. This CDR3 region has 17 residues. In DNA form, the CDR3 reads TGCAGCGTTGAAAAAAAGATGTTGACAGGGGTTAGCACTGAAGCTTTCTTT. Amino acid sequence: CSVEKKMLTGVSTEAFF.

The chain links TRBV10-2 to TRBJ1-1; 10 bases line up with TRBD1. Trimming took 8 bases from V and 0 from J; bases not matched to a gene: 12. The length of the CDR3 is 17 residues. CDR1 and CDR2 (germline): WSHSY, SAAADI. DNA of the CDR3: TGCGCCAGCTCAGGGTGGACAGGGGGAAGGATGAACACTGAAGCTTTCTTT. Translated: CASSGWTGGRMNTEAFF.

This clone appeared a single time. The V gene is TRBV7-9, the J gene TRBJ2-3; D perhaps matches TRBD2 (7 bases). The CDR3 is made up of 15 amino acids. Germline assignment: CDR1 SEHNR and CDR2 FQNEAQ (reference sequence). The V end lost 6 bases, the J end lost 5 bases, and 18 bases lay between the germline ends. The chain's CDR3 is CASSLYGGLRDTQYF. DNA for the CDR3: TGTGCCAGCAGTCTCTACGGGGGGCTTAGAGATACGCAGTATTTT.

V is TRBV27 and J is TRBJ2-3; D is unresolved. The V end was cut by 3 bases, the J end by 2 bases, with 9 bases between. This CDR3 contains 14 residues. Germline assignment: CDR1 MNHEY and CDR2 SMNVEV (reference sequence). CDR3 amino acids: CASSFARNTDTQYF. CDR3 bases: TGTGCCAGCAGTTTTGCCAGGAACACAGATACGCAGTATTTT.

The rearrangement uses TRBV5-1 and TRBJ2-3, with D unresolved. The CDR3 consists of 14 residues. Germline V gene lookup returns CDR1 SGHRS and CDR2 YFSETQ. V lost 1 base, J lost 2 bases, and 8 bases lay in between. The CDR3 region is CASSLNLDTDTQYF. CDR3 DNA: TGCGCCAGCAGCTTGAACCTAGACACAGATACGCAGTATTTT.

The chain links TRBV4-1 to TRBJ1-1, with D perhaps TRBD1 (5 bases). This CDR3 region has 17 residues. The germline CDR1 and CDR2 sequences are MGHRA and YSYEKL. V was shortened by 1 base and J by 2 bases, with 17 bases between the two germline ends. The CDR3 is CASSQAGRQTLNTEAFF. Here the CDR3 DNA reads TGCGCCAGCAGCCAAGCAGGAAGACAGACTCTTAACACTGAAGCTTTCTTT.

The V and J genes are TRBV9 and TRBJ2-3, with 11 nucleotides matching TRBD2. The CDR3 contains 17 residues. Germline CDR1 is SGDLS and CDR2 is YYNGEE. J was trimmed by 5 bases and V by 5 bases; bases with no gene match: 13. In DNA form, the CDR3 reads TGTGCCAGCAGTGACCCTGCTAGCGGGAGGAGGGGAGATACGCAGTATTTT. Its protein product is CASSDPASGRRGDTQYF.

This CDR3 is CASSAGGTGAYEQYF. The DNA for the CDR3 is TGTGCCAGCAGCGCAGGGGGGACAGGGGCCTACGAGCAGTACTTC. The V gene is TRBV9, the J gene TRBJ2-7; 10 positions agree with TRBD1. Per the germline V gene, CDR1 is SGDLS and CDR2 is YYNGEE. V lost 3 bases and J lost 2; bases outside the gene matches: 5. This CDR3 contains 15 residues.

The sample holds one count of this clone. The V call is TRBV4-1, the J call TRBJ2-1; 7 positions agree with TRBD1. The CDR3 contains 16 residues. The V gene end was trimmed by 4 bases and the J gene end by 5 bases; junction bases not matched to a gene: 11. The germline V gene has CDR1 MGHRA and CDR2 YSYEKL. The CDR3 DNA follows: TGCGCCAGCAGCCGACTACTCCGGGACAGTGACAATGAGCAGTTCTTC. Translation gives CASSRLLRDSDNEQFF.

This chain uses TRBV18 with TRBJ1-2, with 7 nucleotides matching TRBD1. This CDR3 comprises 15 residues. Germline assignment: CDR1 KGHSH and CDR2 LQKENI. V trimming: 4 bases; J trimming: 6 bases; junction bases outside the gene matches: 11. CDR3: CASSRSGTESDGYTF. DNA of the CDR3: TGTGCCAGCTCACGATCAGGGACAGAGAGTGATGGCTACACCTTC.

The V and J genes are TRBV28 and TRBJ1-2; 7 bases fit TRBD1. The V and J ends lost 6 bases and 7 bases, in that order; junction bases with no gene match: 5. The germline V gene encodes CDR1 MDHEN and CDR2 SYDVKM. The CDR3 contains 12 residues. In nucleotides, the CDR3 is TGTGCCAGCAGGCCTCAGGGGGGTGGCTACACCTTC. Encoded protein: CASRPQGGGYTF.

This chain links TRBV5-6 with TRBJ1-5, with D unresolved. Germline CDR1 reads SGHDT; CDR2 reads YYEEEE. The CDR3 loop spans 12 amino acids. The V gene lost 3 bases and the J gene lost 4 bases, with 5 bases spanning the gap. In DNA, the CDR3 is TGTGCCAGCAGCTCAGGTAATCAGCCCCAGCATTTT. This codes for CASSSGNQPQHF.

This rearrangement joins TRBV5-1 to TRBJ2-7, with 10 bases matching TRBD1. The J segment lost 0 bases and the V segment lost 4 bases, leaving 4 bases of the junction unmatched. The CDR3 covers 15 residues. The germline V gene has CDR1 SGHRS and CDR2 YFSETQ. In DNA form, the CDR3 reads TGCGCCAGCAGCCCAGGACAGGGGGGCTCCTACGAGCAGTACTTC. Amino acid sequence: CASSPGQGGSYEQYF.

In nucleotides, the CDR3 is TGTGCCAGCAAGACTAGCGGGAATAATCCTCGCACAGATACGCAGTATTTT. Protein sequence: CASKTSGNNPRTDTQYF. The chain couples TRBV28 to TRBJ2-3; 11 bases map to TRBD2. V lost 7 bases and J lost 1; bases outside the gene matches: 10. The CDR3 runs 17 residues. Germline V lookup: CDR1 MDHEN, CDR2 SYDVKM.

The chain combines TRBV28 with TRBJ1-2; 7 bases map to TRBD1. V dropped 5 bases and J dropped 4; count of bases not matched to a gene: 10. Germline assignment: CDR1 MDHEN and CDR2 SYDVKM. This CDR3 has 15 amino acids. The chain's CDR3 is CASSGVDREVYGYTF. The CDR3 region has the DNA TGTGCCAGCAGTGGTGTAGACAGGGAAGTCTATGGCTACACCTTC.